One T cell receptor beta chain is described in this entry. Its antigen remains unknown. The data were obtained in a study of T cells expressing NK-cell markers. Looking at the study overall: It was sorted CD3+CD56+NKG2C+, CD3+CD56+NKG2C- and CD3+CD56-NKG2C+ T cells that supplied the TCR beta repertoires.

Regarding the study as a whole: HCMV specificity was not established for the expanded NKG2C+ T cell clones.

In germline, CDR1 is MGHRA, CDR2 YSYEKL. This CDR3 has 14 residues. Beta-chain TCR cDNA was generated via 5'RACE template switching with UMIs. No DNA is given; TCRdb re-called the 5' RACE reads and lists each CDR3 protein once. Its clone listing holds about 390,000 distinct CDR3 sequences. The rearrangement links TRBV4-1 to TRBJ1-4. The receptor was derived from a woman between 45 and 65 years old in good health. Sequenced: blood T cells: a sorted CD56 or NKG2C T cell subset, CD4+ or CD8+ T cells, or bulk PBMC T cells (not recorded which). This CDR3 reads CASSQDVNNEKLFF.